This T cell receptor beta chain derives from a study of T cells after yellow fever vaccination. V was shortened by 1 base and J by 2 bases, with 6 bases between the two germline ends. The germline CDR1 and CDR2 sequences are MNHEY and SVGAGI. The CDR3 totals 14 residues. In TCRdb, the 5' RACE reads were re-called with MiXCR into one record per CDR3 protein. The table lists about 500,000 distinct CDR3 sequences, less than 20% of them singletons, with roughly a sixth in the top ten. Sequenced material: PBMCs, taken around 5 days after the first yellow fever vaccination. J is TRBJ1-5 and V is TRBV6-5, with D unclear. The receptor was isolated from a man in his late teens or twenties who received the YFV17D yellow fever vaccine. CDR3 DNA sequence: TGTGCCAGCAGTTACTTTGATGGCAATCAGCCCCAGCATTTT. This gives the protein CASSYFDGNQPQHF.